This TCR beta chain originates from a study of cytomegalovirus exposure and HLA in healthy donors listed by TCRdb under 2017. Concerning the study at large: In an earlier analysis of 550 to 750 of the donors, under 300 Gb of sequence data and 90 million to 120 million unique TCR beta sequences from 150 million to 200 million T cells were reported. In the later analysis, no new phenotypic data were used to find candidate immune exposures; instead, reliance was placed on TCR beta sequences and their occurrence across donors. An early release that covered around 590 HLA-typed donors contained around 300 gigabases of sequencing data and 80 million or so unique TCR sequences. In addition to the first cohort of several hundred subjects, a separate validation cohort of 120 different subjects was used. Every repertoire in the discovery cohort had been generated on one and the same sequencing platform. On average, 235,054 unique TCR beta nucleotide sequences were sequenced per donor among about 400 genotyped donors of the cohort, with roughly 18% of those sequences being non-productive. Typing coverage differed by locus: A, B, C, DRB1 and DQB1 were typed in roughly 620-640 donors, DQA1 in about 550, DPA1 in 600 to 610, and DPB1 in just under 480. An earlier analysis of around 640 of the donors used high-throughput TCR beta sequencing to judge whether each TCR beta V gene segment behaved as functional or pseudogenic. In a later analysis, previously published TCR beta repertoires from 666 donors were re-analyzed and high-resolution HLA genotyping was added so that TCR occurrence patterns could be studied. A later genetic analysis took genome-wide SNP genotypes for about three fifths of the roughly 670 donors and used that subset as a discovery cohort. Class I and class II HLA loci were covered by the typing at four-digit resolution. The study profiled the T cell repertoires of under 850 subjects by immunosequencing and related them to cytomegalovirus serostatus. Roughly 5 DR-DQ haplotypes were handled as single units for association and clustering because linkage in the cohort was strong. The study aimed to test whether cataloging public T cell receptors could reveal signatures of past pathogen exposure. Donor age, sex, ethnicity and CMV serostatus were collected together with the repertoire data. To predict cytomegalovirus infection status, the study brought together high-throughput TCR immunosequencing, statistical association of individual TCRs with disease status, and machine learning. The genetic ancestry cluster associated with self-reported Caucasian donors included approximately 85% of the 300 to 400 genotyped donors.

For CDR1 and CDR2, the germline V gene lists SGHVS and FQNEAQ. The CDR3 has 15 amino acids, counting the end cysteine and phenylalanine. Only the CDR3 portion is preserved as DNA: 45 bases, with reading frame beginning at the first base. The junction carries 13 bases between V and J, which are trimmed by 4 bases and 1 base respectively. Beyond this particular receptor, the publication reports: In this cohort, only TCR beta chains were sequenced, and detectable features were limited by the absence of alpha or paired-chain data. According to a later genetic analysis, donors in an Asian-associated ancestry cluster had fewer N-insertions in productive TCRs than the approximately 690-donor mean. A few of the identified cytomegalovirus-associated TCR beta chains were confirmed in vitro to be specific for cytomegalovirus antigens. Sequencing depth was assumed to be roughly uniform across donors in the presence/absence analyses, though that assumption may not hold. CMV serostatus was the only immune exposure information available for the cohort. In an earlier analysis of approximately 590 of the donors, most TCR beta V segments were observed in productive rearrangements about 87% or about 30% of the time, broadly matching IMGT annotations. The sequencing pipeline was judged likely to have produced a cluster of highly shared sequence variants as a technical artifact. The classifier was reported to diagnose cytomegalovirus status with high specificity and sensitivity in both the original cohort and the validation cohort. The authors suggested that the approach could potentially be generalized to other disease states and immunological phenotypes. Some IMGT-functional V segments, including TRBV6-2 and TRBV6-3, could not be distinguished by the 87-base-pair reads and were therefore excluded. In a later analysis, most CMV-associated TCR beta chains were found to appear HLA-restricted, with HLA associations seemingly driven largely by CMV exposure. Because HLA typing was missing for some donors at each locus, association tests included only the typed subset. The study listed approximately 150 TCR beta chains as associated with cytomegalovirus. A later analysis associated some 17,000 TCR beta sequences with specific HLA alleles at a false discovery rate of 0.05. Correlated functional status among segregating V segments might be attributable to linkage disequilibrium, but an unknown experimental factor could not be ruled out. Most TCR sequences were seen in very few donors, while some public TCRs were found in many individuals. According to a later analysis, parvovirus B19, influenza, CMV and Epstein-Barr virus appeared linked to several top co-occurrence clusters. V-gene and J-gene trimming of TCR beta chains was associated with a missense DCLRE1C variant in a later genetic analysis, and the association was replicated in an independent cohort. According to a later analysis, TCR association rates differed among HLA loci, with DRB1 alleles showing the most associated TCRs and HLA-C alleles showing the fewest. Assigning TCR associations to individual alleles was difficult when HLA alleles, especially DR and DQ, strongly co-occurred. Because counts were too low, roughly 18 rarely observed V segments, including chromosome 9 orphons, were left out of the earlier analysis of a few hundred of the donors. A further reported finding was that TCR beta sequences accurately predicted the HLA-A and HLA-B alleles for most subjects in the first cohort. In a later analysis, HLA-associated TCR beta chains were found to be more clonally expanded and to have lower generation probabilities than equally common non-associated chains.

This clone was observed a single time. Its antigen remains unidentified. No base qualities exist here, and no much larger clone lies one base off it. In total, over 600 healthy bone marrow donors made up the cohort. At the time of sampling, every cohort member was nominally healthy, though immune exposures that went unrecorded were likely present. The donor tested CMV seronegative, placing the donor among the 300 to 400 seronegative members of the cohort. Every donor gave a peripheral blood sample, and the peripheral blood mononuclear cells from that sample were used for TCR beta sequencing. The Qiagen DNeasy Blood Extraction Kit was used to extract genomic DNA from the blood cell samples. Libraries were made using the immunoSEQ multiplex PCR assay. For the multiplex PCR, a mixture combining 60 forward primers for TCR Vbeta segments and 13 reverse primers for TCR Jbeta segments was used. The CDR3 region of rearranged TCR beta genes was amplified from genomic DNA by a multiplex PCR assay. On the Illumina HiSeq System, the amplified TCR beta libraries were sequenced as 87-base-pair reads. The study's own analysis went as follows. A later analysis counted approximately 74 million unique TCR beta chains across the 666 repertoires, and 9.5 million to 11 million of these chains were shared by at least two donors. A nearest-neighbor algorithm error-corrected the raw reads and collapsed the reads into unique sequences, merging closely related sequences to remove PCR and sequencing errors. Alignment of CDR3 sequences to IMGT reference sequences was used to assign V, D and J gene segments. For a sequence to be retained, at least a six-nucleotide match to both a V gene segment and a J gene segment was required. A rearrangement counted as productive if the CDR3 had no stop codons and remained in frame with V and J, and every other rearrangement counted as non-productive. CDR3 was defined by IMGT convention, running from the second conserved V-encoded cysteine to the conserved J-encoded phenylalanine. In an earlier analysis of around 640 of the donors, sequences lacking an unambiguous match to a single V gene segment were excluded. An earlier analysis of several hundred of the donors called V segments functional above 56.7% productive rearrangements and segregating when the between-donor standard deviation exceeded 5%. A statistical classification framework was built to diagnose cytomegalovirus status from the catalog of TCR beta chain sequences. In a later analysis, TCR nucleotide sequences were compared against IMGT/GENE-DB human TR gene sequences so that V and J genes could be assigned. In a later analysis, CDR3 sequences and most-parsimonious VDJ recombination scenarios were assigned using the TCRdist pipeline. In a later analysis, each TCR beta chain was defined by its CDR3 amino acid sequence together with its V-gene family, and reads lacking a unique V-gene family were excluded. In a later analysis, approximately 640 highly shared, low-generation-probability nucleotide sequences were removed to address suspected cross-contamination and a sequencing artifact. A later analysis calculated a clonal expansion index for each public chain from normalized within-repertoire ranks of inferred template counts. A later analysis computed generation probabilities with a VDJ recombination model fitted to out-of-frame rearrangements, and checked the results against IGoR. A later analysis scored TCR-TCR, TCR-HLA and TCR-CMV co-occurrence with hypergeometric tests, applying a repertoire-size bias correction to TCR pairs. To estimate false discovery rates, a later analysis permuted the HLA or CMV assignments 20 times. In a later analysis, co-occurring TCRs were grouped using DBSCAN, with TCRdist sequence similarity added in when clustering inside HLA-allele-positive subsets. Repertoires with fewer than 30,000 or more than 120,000 public chains were left out of co-occurrence clustering, as were about 5 repertoires with anomalous nucleotide sharing. In TCRdb, the immuneACCESS table is reduced to in-frame sequences with V and J assigned. These tables do not hold every clone; where another copy was compared, an unresolved V gene accounts for under half, and the others remain unexplained. V, J and clone size derive from that table, while D and trimming were established from the DNA sequence. Recorded for this sample are over 110,000 clones; over 70% of them occurred a single time. Together, the top ten hold roughly 1% of the sample.

The specimen was PBMCs. The TCR originated in a man between 18 and 35 years old in good health and CMV-seronegative. The sequence joins TRBV7-8 to TRBJ1-1; the D gene cannot be named for sure. CDR3 protein: CASSSGSPRNTEAFF. The DNA is TGTGCCAGCAGCTCCGGGTCCCCAAGGAACACTGAAGCTTTCTTT.